This T cell receptor beta chain is drawn from a study of OX40 agonist ivuxolimab in advanced cancers. In terms of the full investigation: Ivuxolimab was an agonistic, fully human IgG2 monoclonal antibody directed against OX40 (CD134), a costimulatory receptor. Intravenous ivuxolimab was administered to patients every 2 weeks at six dose levels: 0.01, 0.1, 0.3, 1.5, 3 and 10 mg/kg. Of the 50 or so patients in dose escalation, about 20 had hepatocellular carcinoma, some 15 had melanoma, 9 had renal cell carcinoma and 9 had head and neck cancer. In the dose-escalation cohort, more than 75% of patients were male, and the mean age was approximately 55 years, with a range of about 23 to 90. Prior anti-PD-1, anti-PD-L1 or anti-CTLA-4 therapy was permitted, and checkpoint inhibitors had been received by around 40% of dose-escalation patients. Partial responses were achieved by three dose-escalation patients, of whom one had hepatocellular carcinoma and two had cutaneous melanoma. Peripheral TCRbeta sequencing was intended to test whether TCR sequence diversity was altered and clonal T-cell expansion was caused by ivuxolimab. The paper reports the monotherapy dose-escalation portion (N = 52 patients) of the phase I ivuxolimab trial.

To sequence the TCRbeta CDR3 region, genomic DNA was isolated from the sorted cells. TCRbeta CDR3 regions were sequenced using the immunoSEQ Assay. TCRdb mirrors the immuneACCESS table, restricted to in-frame sequences. Some clones are absent from its copies; in checked studies, under half trace to an unresolved V gene, and the reason for the others is unknown. The sample records around 26,000 clones, about 86% of which are singletons. The leading ten clones occupy roughly 30% of the sample. Patients with autoimmune disease history or receiving systemic immunosuppression were excluded from the trial. Peripheral blood for TCR sequencing was collected from all dose cohorts at baseline, on cycle 4 day 1, and on cycle 7 day 1. Samples were obtained from an open-label, multicenter, first-in-human phase I dose-escalation trial of ivuxolimab. Adults with locally advanced or metastatic melanoma, renal cell carcinoma, hepatocellular carcinoma or head and neck squamous cell carcinoma were enrolled in the trial. Before TCR sequencing, CD4+ T cells and CD8+ T cells from peripheral blood were sorted into separate populations.

Summary of the overall study and its limitations: Clonal expansion of both CD4+ and CD8+ blood T cells was observed from baseline to week 6 at doses 0.1 to 3.0 mg/kg. Which antigens the clonally expanded peripheral T cells were specific for was not determined. Low levels of normalized T-cell clonal expansion were also seen in some nonresponding patients. After ivuxolimab, expanded clones were on average more numerous among CD8+ T cells than among CD4+ T cells. In the 0.1-3.0 mg/kg groups, partial responders had among the lowest normalized peripheral clonal expansion, particularly in CD8+ T cells.

Concerning this clone: Which antigen it targets is not known. Base quality data are lacking; no much larger clone is found one base away.

The germline V gene yields SGDLS for CDR1 and YYNGEE for CDR2. V and J lose 4 bases and 3 bases, and a span of 10 bases separates them. Its CDR3 holds 13 amino acids, cysteine through phenylalanine. The read is trimmed to its CDR3 DNA, 39 bases read in frame from base 1. The chain is assembled from TRBV9 and TRBJ1-1; TRBD1 is a possible D gene, resting on 5 matching bases. The sequence was collected from an adult with an advanced solid tumor such as melanoma, head and neck, liver or kidney cancer. Specimen: CD4+ or CD8+ T cells sorted from blood, collected in a trial of the OX40 agonist ivuxolimab. The CDR3 reads as follows: CASSWGRDTEAFF. The DNA is as follows: TGTGCCAGCAGCTGGGGCAGGGACACTGAAGCTTTCTTT.